What follows is one T cell receptor beta chain and its context. The sample originates from a study of cytomegalovirus exposure and HLA in healthy donors. Study overall: Drawn from HLA-typed donors, tens of millions of unique TCRs were held in an early data release.

The germline CDR1 and CDR2 sequences are SGHRS and YFSETQ. CDR3 length equals 16 residues. V gave up 7 bases and J gave up 0 bases, with 16 bases separating them. The donors gave bone marrow, and they were healthy. Though probably carrying unrecorded immune exposures, donors were nominally healthy at sampling. It was with 60 Vbeta and 13 Jbeta primers that the PCR ran. Assay: immunoSEQ multiplex PCR; the TCRdb copy retains only in-frame clones and omits some. The table includes roughly 92,000 clones, roughly 79% detected once. The TCR sequence derives from a woman aged 70-85 years in good health and CMV-seropositive. Sequenced sample: PBMCs. The chain couples TRBV5-1 to TRBJ1-4, with D perhaps matching TRBD1 (5 bases). CDR3 bases: TGCGCCAGCGCCGCGGGGGGTGTGTCAACTAATGAAAAACTGTTTTTT. Translation gives CASAAGGVSTNEKLFF.